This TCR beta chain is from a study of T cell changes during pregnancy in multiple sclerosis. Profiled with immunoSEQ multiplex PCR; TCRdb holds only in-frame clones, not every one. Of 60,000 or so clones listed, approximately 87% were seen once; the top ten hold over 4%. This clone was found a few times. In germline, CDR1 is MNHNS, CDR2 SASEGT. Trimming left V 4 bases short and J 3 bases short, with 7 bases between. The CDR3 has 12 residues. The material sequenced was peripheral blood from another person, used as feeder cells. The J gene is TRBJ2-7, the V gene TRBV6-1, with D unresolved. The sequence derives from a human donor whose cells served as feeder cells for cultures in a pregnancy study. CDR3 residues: CASSAKGYEQYF. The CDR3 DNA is TGTGCCAGCAGTGCTAAGGGCTACGAGCAGTACTTC.